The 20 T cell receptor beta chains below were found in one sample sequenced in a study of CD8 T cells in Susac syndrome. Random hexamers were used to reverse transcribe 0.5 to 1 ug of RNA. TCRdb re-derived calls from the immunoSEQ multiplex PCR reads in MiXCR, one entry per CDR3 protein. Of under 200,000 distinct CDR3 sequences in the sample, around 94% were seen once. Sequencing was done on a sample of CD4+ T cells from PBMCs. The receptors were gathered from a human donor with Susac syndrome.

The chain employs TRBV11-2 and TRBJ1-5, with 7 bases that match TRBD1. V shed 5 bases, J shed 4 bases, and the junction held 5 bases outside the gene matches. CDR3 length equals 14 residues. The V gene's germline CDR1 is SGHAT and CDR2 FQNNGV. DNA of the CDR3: TGTGCCAGCAGCCCGACAGGGAGGAATCAGCCCCAGCATTTT. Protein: CASSPTGRNQPQHF.

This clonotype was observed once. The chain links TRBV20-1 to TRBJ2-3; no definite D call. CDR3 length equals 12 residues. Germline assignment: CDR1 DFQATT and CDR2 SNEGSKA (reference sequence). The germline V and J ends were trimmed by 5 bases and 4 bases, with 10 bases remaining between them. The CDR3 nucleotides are TGCAGTGCTGCACCCCAGCCAGATACGCAGTATTTT. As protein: CSAAPQPDTQYF.

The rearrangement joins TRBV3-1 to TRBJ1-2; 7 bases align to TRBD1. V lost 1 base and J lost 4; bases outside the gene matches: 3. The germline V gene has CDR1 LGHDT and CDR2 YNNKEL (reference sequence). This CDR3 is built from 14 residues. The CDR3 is CASSQGQGRYGYTF. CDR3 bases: TGTGCCAGCAGCCAAGGACAGGGTCGCTATGGCTACACCTTC. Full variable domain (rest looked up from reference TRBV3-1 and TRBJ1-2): DTAVSQTPKYLVTQMGNDKSIKCEQNLGHDTMYWYKQDSKKFLKIMFSYNNKELIINETVPNRFSPKSPDKAHLNLHINSLELGDSAVYFCASSQGQGRYGYTFGSGTRLTVV.

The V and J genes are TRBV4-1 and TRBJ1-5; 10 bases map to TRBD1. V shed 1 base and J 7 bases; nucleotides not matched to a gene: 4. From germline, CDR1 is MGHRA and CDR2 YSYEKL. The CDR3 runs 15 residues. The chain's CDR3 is CASSQGGTGVQPQHF. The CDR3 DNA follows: TGCGCCAGCAGCCAAGGTGGGACAGGGGTACAGCCCCAGCATTTT.

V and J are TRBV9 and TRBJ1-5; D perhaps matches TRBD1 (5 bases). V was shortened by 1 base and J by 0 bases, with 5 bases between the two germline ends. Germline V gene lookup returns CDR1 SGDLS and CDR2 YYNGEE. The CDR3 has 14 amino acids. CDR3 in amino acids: CASSVTGSNQPQHF. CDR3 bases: TGTGCCAGCAGCGTAACAGGTAGCAATCAGCCCCAGCATTTT.

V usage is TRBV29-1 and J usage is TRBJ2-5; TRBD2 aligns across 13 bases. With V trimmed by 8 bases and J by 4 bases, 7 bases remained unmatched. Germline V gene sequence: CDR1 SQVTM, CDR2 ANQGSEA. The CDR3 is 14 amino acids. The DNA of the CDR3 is TGCAGCTCTACCGGGACTAGCGGGGTAGAGACCCAGTACTTC. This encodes CSSTGTSGVETQYF.

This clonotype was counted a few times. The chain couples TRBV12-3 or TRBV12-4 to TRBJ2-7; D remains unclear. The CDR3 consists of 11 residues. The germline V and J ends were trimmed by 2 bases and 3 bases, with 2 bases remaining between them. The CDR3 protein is CASSLYYEQYF. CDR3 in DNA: TGTGCCAGCAGTTTATACTACGAGCAGTACTTC.

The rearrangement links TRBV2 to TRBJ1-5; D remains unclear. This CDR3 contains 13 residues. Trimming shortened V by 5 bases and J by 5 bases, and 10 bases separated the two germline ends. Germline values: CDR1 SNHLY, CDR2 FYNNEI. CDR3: CASSPNTDQPQHF. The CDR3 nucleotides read TGTGCCAGCAGTCCGAACACGGATCAGCCCCAGCATTTT.

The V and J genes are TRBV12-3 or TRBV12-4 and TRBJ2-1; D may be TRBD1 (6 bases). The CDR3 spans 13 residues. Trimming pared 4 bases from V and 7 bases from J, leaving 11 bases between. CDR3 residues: CASSSGTPNEQFF. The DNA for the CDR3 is TGTGCCAGCAGTTCCGGGACACCAAATGAGCAGTTCTTC.

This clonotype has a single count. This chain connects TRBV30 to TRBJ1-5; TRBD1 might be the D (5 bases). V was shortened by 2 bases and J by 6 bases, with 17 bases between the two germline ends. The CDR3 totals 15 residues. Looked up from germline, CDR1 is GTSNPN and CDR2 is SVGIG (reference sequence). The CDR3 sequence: CAWSTGTTLGQPQHF. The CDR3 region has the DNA TGTGCCTGGAGTACGGGGACTACCTTGGGTCAGCCCCAGCATTTT.

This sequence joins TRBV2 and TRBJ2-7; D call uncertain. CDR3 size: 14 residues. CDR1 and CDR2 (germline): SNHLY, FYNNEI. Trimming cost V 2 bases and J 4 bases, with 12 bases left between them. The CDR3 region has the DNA TGTGCCAGCAGTGAATTCGGTCGGGCATACGAGCAGTACTTC. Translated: CASSEFGRAYEQYF.

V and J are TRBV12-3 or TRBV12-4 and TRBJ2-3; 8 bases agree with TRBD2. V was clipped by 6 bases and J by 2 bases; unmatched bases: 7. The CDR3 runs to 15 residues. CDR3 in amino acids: CASRISGATTDTQYF. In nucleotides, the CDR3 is TGTGCCAGCAGGATTAGCGGGGCGACCACAGATACGCAGTATTTT.

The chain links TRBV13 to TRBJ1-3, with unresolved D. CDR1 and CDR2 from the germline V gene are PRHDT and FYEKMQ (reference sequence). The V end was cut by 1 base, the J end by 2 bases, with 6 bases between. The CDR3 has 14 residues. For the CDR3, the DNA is TGTGCCAGCAGCTTAGTCGGGGCTGGAAACACCATATATTTT. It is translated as CASSLVGAGNTIYF.

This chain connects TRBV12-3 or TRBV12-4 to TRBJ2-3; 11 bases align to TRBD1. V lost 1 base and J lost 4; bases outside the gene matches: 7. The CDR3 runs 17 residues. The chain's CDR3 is CASSLGTGGAGADTQYF. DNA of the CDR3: TGTGCCAGCAGTTTAGGGACAGGGGGCGCAGGAGCAGATACGCAGTATTTT.

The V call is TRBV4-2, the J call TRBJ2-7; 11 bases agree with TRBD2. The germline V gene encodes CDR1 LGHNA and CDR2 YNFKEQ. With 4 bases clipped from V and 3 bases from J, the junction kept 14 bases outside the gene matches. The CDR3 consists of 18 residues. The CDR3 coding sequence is TGTGCCAGCAGCCCCGGAGCTGGGACTAGCGGTGACCACTACGAGCAGTACTTC. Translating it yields CASSPGAGTSGDHYEQYF.

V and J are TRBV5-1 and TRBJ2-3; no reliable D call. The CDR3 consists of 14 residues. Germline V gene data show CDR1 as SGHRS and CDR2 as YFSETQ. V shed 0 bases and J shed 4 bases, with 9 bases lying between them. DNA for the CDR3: TGCGCCAGCAGCTTGGCTCTAGTCCCAGATACGCAGTATTTT. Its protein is CASSLALVPDTQYF.

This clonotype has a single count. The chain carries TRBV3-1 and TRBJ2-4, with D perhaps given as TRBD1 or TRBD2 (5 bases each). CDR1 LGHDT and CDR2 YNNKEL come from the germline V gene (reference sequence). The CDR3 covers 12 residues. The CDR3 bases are TGTGCTTCGGGGCAGTCGAAAAACATTCAGTACTTC. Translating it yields CASGQSKNIQYF. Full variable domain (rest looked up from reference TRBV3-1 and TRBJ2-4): DTAVSQTPKYLVTQMGNDKSIKCEQNLGHDTMYWYKQDSKKFLKIMFSYNNKELIINETVPNRFSPKSPDKAHLNLHINSLELGDSAVYFCASGQSKNIQYFGAGTRLSVL.

CDR3 loop: CASSPRGGGPGELFF. In DNA, the CDR3 is TGTGCCAGCAGCCCAAGGGGGGGAGGCCCCGGGGAGCTGTTTTTT. This chain uses TRBV3-1 with TRBJ2-2; the D gene is possibly TRBD2 (7 bases). Germline-derived CDR1 and CDR2 are LGHDT and YNNKEL (reference sequence). Trimming cost V 4 bases and J 6 bases, with 15 bases left between them. This CDR3 has 15 amino acids.

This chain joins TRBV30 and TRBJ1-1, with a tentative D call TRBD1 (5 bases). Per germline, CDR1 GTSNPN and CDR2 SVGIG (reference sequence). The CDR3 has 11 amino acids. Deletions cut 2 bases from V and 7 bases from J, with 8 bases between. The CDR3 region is CAWSRGVEAFF. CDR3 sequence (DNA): TGTGCCTGGAGTCGGGGGGTTGAAGCTTTCTTT. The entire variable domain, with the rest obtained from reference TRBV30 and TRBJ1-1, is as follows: SQTIHQWPATLVQPVGSPLSLECTVEGTSNPNLYWYRQAAGRGLQLLFYSVGIGQISSEVPQNLSASRPQDRQFILSSKKLLLSDSGFYLCAWSRGVEAFFGQGTRLTVV.

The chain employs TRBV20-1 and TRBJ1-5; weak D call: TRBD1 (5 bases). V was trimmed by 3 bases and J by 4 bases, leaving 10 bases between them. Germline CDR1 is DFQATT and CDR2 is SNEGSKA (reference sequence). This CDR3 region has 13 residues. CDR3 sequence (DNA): TGCAGTGCTAGTACGCCAGGGAATCAGCCCCAGCATTTT. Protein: CSASTPGNQPQHF.